This T cell receptor beta chain was identified in a study of T cell responses to AZD1222 COVID-19 vaccine. Study results and caveats: Seropositivity was recorded at baseline in only five to seven AZD1222 recipients. An increase in Spike-specific TCR breadth and depth was observed after two AZD1222 doses. Unmutated variant regions are reportedly the target of nearly half of TCRs that are spike-specific.

The assay was immunoSEQ multiplex PCR, and TCRdb's table has in-frame clones only and misses some. The data hold 100,000 to 150,000 clones, with about 85% observed a single time. The CDR3 spans 13 residues. V was clipped by 8 bases and J by 10 bases, with 18 bases between them. Germline CDR1 and CDR2: MNHEY and SVGAGI. This clone was detected many times. The target antigen is unknown. The V gene is TRBV6-5, the J gene TRBJ2-1, with D perhaps assigned TRBD1 or TRBD2 (6 bases each). The source of this sequence is an adult who received the AZD1222 COVID-19 vaccine. The source was peripheral blood, collected 28 days after the second AZD1222 dose. In DNA, the CDR3 is TGTGCCAGCCAGACGAGGGGGGCCGGAGAGCAGTTCTTC. It codes for CASQTRGAGEQFF.